This passage covers 3 T cell receptor beta chains from one sample sequenced in a study of shared clonotypes between healthy human individuals. Sequencing was performed with immunoSEQ multiplex PCR; in TCRdb, only in-frame clones are kept and a portion is missing. The data show approximately 2.5 million clones, roughly 93% seen once. Sequenced input: naive CD4+ T cells from PBMCs. Subset reported: CD45RA+ positively selected. Receptor source: a man between 18 and 35 years old in good health. Some clones in this sample may be carry-over from other donors' samples.

The chain is built from TRBV6-1 and TRBJ2-3; weak D call: TRBD1 (5 bases). The ends were cut back, 10 bases at V and 5 bases at J, with 16 bases in the middle. CDR1 MNHNS and CDR2 SASEGT come from the germline V gene. The length of the CDR3 is 13 residues. The CDR3 is CATNFRQGDTQYF. CDR3 nucleotides: TGTGCCACTAACTTCCGTCAGGGAGATACGCAGTATTTT.

The gene calls are TRBV2 and TRBJ2-4; D not resolved. This CDR3 spans 14 amino acids. The V gene's germline CDR1 is SNHLY and CDR2 FYNNEI. V was pared by 4 bases and J by 6 bases, with 13 bases between. Written as DNA, the CDR3 is TGTGCCAGCAGTGCGTCCAGACAACCAAACATTCAGTACTTC. Translation gives CASSASRQPNIQYF.

This clone is a singleton in its sample. This may arise from a read error, as a much more abundant clone is one base away. The same CDR3 is also encoded by other DNA sequences in this sample. The chain joins TRBV5-6 to TRBJ2-7; D ambiguous. The CDR3 is 11 residues long. Germline lookup yields CDR1 SGHDT and CDR2 YYEEEE. Trimming pared 5 bases from V and 3 bases from J, leaving 6 bases between. CDR3 coding DNA: TGTGCCAGCAGTTTGAACTACGAGCAGTACTTC. Its translation: CASSLNYEQYF.